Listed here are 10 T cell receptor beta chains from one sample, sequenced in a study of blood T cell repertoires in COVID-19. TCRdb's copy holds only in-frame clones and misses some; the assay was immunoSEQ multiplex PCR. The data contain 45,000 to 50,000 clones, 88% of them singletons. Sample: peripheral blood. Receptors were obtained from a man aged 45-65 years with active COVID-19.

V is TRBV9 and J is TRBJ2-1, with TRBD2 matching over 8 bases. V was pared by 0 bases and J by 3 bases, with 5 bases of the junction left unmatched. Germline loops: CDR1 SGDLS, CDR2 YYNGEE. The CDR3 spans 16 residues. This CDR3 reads CASSVVTGGDYNEQFF. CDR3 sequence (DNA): TGTGCCAGCAGCGTAGTGACGGGAGGGGACTACAATGAGCAGTTCTTC.

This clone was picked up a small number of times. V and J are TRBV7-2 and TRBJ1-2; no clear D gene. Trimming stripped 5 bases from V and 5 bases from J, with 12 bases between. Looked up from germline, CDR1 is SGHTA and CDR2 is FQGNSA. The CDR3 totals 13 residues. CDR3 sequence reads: CASSLHREYGYTF. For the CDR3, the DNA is TGTGCCAGCAGCCTACACCGGGAATATGGCTACACCTTC.

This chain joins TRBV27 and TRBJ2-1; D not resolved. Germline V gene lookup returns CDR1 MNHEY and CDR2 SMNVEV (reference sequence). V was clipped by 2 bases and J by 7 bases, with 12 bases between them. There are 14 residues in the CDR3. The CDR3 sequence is CASSLEDTRNEQFF. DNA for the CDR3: TGTGCCAGCAGTTTAGAGGATACGAGGAATGAGCAGTTCTTC.

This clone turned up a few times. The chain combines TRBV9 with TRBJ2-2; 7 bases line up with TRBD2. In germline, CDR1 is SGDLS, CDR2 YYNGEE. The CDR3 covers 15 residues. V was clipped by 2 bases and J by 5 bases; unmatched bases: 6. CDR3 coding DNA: TGTGCCAGCAGCGTCGAGCGGGATGAGACCGGGGAGCTGTTTTTT. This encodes CASSVERDETGELFF.

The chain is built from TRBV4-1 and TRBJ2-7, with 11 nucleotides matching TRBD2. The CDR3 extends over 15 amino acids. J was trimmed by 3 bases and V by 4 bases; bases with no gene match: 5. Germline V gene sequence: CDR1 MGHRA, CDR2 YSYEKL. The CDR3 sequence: CASSPTGTSGYEQYF. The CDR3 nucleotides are TGCGCCAGCAGCCCCACCGGGACTAGCGGCTACGAGCAGTACTTC.

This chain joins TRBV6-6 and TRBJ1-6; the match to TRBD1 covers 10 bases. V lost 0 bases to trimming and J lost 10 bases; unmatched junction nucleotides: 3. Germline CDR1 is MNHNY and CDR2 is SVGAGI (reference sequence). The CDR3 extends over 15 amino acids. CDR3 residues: CASSYSDRGGSPLHF. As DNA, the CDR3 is TGTGCCAGCAGTTACTCGGACAGGGGGGGCTCACCCCTCCACTTT.

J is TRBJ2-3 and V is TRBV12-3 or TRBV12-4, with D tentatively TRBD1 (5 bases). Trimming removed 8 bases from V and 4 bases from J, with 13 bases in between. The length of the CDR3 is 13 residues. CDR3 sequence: CASQPRAPDTQYF. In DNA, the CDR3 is TGTGCCAGCCAACCCAGGGCCCCAGATACGCAGTATTTT.

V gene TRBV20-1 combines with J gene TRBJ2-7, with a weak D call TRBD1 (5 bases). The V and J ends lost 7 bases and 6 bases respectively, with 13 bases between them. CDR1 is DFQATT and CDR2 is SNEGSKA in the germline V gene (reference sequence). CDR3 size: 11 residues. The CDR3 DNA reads TGCAGTGATACTGCAGGGTCCGAGCAGTACTTC. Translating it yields CSDTAGSEQYF.

The CDR3 sequence is CASSQNRVGTYEQYF. For the CDR3, the DNA is TGTGCCAGCAGCCAGAACAGGGTTGGTACCTACGAGCAGTACTTC. V is TRBV5-4 and J is TRBJ2-7, with a weak D call TRBD1 (6 bases). The V gene's germline CDR1 is SGHNT and CDR2 YYREEE (reference sequence). V lost 4 bases and J lost 2, with 16 bases in between. The length of the CDR3 is 15 residues.

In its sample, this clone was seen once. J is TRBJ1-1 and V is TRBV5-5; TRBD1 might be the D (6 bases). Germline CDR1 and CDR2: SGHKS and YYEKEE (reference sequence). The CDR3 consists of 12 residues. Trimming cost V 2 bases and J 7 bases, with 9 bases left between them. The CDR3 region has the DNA TGTGCCAGCAGCTTTGGACAGCTTGAAGCTTTCTTT. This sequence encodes CASSFGQLEAFF. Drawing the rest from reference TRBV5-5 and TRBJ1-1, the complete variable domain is DAGVTQSPTHLIKTRGQQVTLRCSPISGHKSVSWYQQVLGQGPQFIFQYYEKEERGRGNFPDRFSARQFPNYSSELNVNALLLGDSALYLCASSFGQLEAFFGQGTRLTVV.